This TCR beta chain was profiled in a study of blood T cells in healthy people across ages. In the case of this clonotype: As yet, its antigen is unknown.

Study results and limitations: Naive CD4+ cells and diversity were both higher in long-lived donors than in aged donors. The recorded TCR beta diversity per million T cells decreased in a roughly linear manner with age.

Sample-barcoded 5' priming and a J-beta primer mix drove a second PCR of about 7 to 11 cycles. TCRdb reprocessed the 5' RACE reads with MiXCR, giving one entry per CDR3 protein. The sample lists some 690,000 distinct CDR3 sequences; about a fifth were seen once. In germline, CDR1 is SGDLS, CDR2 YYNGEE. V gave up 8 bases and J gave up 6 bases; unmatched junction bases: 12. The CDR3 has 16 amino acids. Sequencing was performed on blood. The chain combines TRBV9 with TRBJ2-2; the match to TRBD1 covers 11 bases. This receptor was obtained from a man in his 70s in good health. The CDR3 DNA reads TGTGCCAGTAGACCGGGACAGGGGGGAATGGCCGGGGAGCTGTTTTTT. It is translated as CASRPGQGGMAGELFF.